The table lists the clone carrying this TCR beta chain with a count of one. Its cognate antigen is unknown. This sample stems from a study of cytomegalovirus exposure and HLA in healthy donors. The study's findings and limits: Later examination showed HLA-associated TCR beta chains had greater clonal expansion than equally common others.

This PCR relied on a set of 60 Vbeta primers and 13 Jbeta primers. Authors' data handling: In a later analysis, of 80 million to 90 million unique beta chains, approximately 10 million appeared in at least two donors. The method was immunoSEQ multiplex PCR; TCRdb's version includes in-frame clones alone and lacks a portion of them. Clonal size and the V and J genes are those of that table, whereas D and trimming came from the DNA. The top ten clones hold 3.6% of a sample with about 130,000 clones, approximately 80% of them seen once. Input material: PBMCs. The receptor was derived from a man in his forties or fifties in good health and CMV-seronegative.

The CDR3 region has the DNA TGTGCCAAGACCGGGGCGAACACCGGGGAGCTGTTTTTT. Protein sequence: CAKTGANTGELFF. The rearrangement joins TRBV2 to TRBJ2-2, with D possibly TRBD2 on 5 matching bases. Trimming pared 10 bases from V and 0 bases from J, leaving 9 bases between. This CDR3 spans 13 amino acids. Germline V gene lookup returns CDR1 SNHLY and CDR2 FYNNEI.